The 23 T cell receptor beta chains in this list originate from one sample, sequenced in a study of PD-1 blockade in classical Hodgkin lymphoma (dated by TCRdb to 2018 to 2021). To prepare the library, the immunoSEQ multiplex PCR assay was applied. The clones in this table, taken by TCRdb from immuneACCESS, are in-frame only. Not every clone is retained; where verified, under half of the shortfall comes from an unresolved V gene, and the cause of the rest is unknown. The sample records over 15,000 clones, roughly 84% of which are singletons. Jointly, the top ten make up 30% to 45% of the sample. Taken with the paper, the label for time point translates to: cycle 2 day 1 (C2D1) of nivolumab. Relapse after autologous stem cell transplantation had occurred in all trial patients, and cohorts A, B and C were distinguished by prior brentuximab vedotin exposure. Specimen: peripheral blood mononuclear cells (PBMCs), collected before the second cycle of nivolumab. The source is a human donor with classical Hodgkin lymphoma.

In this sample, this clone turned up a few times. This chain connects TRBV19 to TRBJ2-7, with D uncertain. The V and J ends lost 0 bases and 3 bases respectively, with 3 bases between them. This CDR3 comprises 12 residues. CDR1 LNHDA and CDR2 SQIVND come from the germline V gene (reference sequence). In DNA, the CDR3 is TGTGCCAGTAGTATAGAGGGCTACGAGCAGTACTTC. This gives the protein CASSIEGYEQYF.

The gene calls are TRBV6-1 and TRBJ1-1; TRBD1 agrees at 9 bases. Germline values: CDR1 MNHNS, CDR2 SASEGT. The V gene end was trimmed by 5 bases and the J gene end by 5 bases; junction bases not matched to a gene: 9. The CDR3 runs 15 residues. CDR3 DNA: TGTGCCAGCAGTATACAGGGGGCAATGGGAACTGAAGCTTTCTTT. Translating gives CASSIQGAMGTEAFF.

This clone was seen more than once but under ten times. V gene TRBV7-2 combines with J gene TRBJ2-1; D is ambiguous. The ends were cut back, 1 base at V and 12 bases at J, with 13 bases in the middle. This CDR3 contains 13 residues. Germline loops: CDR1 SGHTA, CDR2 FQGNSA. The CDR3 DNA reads TGTGCCAGCAGCTTAGAGGTAACACGAGGGCAGTTCTTC. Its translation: CASSLEVTRGQFF.

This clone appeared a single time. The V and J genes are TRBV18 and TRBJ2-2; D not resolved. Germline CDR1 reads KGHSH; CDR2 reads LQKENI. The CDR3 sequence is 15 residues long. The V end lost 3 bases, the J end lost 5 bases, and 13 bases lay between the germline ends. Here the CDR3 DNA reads TGTGCCAGCTCACCCGCCACCCCTGGGACCGGGGAGCTGTTTTTT. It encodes CASSPATPGTGELFF.

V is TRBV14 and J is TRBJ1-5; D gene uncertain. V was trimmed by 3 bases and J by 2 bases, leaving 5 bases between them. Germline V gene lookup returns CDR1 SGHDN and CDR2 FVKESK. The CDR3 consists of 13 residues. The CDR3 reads CASSQGGNQPQHF. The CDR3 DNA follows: TGTGCCAGCAGCCAGGGTGGCAATCAGCCCCAGCATTTT.

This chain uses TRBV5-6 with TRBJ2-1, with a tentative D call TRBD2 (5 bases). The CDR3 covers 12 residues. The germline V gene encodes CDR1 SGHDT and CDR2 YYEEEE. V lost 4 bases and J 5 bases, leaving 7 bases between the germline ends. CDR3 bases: TGTGCCAGCAGCAGACTAAACAATGAGCAGTTCTTC. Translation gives CASSRLNNEQFF.

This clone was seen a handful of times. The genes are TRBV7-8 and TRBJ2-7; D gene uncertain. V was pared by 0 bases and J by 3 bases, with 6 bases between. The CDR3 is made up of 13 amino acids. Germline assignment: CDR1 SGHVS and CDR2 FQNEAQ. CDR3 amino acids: CASSLAWYYEQYF. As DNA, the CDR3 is TGTGCCAGCAGCTTAGCGTGGTACTACGAGCAGTACTTC. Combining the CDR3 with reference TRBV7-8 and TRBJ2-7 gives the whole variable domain GAGVSQSPRYKVAKRGQDVALRCDPISGHVSLFWYQQALGQGPEFLTYFQNEAQLDKSGLPSDRFFAERPEGSVSTLKIQRTQQEDSAVYLCASSLAWYYEQYFGPGTRLTVT.

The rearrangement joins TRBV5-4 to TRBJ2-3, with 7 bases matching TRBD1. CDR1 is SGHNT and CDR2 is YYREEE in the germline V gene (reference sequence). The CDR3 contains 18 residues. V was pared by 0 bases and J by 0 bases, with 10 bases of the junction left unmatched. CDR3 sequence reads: CASSLVGGNHPSTDTQYF. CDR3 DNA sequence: TGTGCCAGCAGCTTGGTAGGGGGCAACCATCCTAGCACAGATACGCAGTATTTT.

The CDR3: CASSPGLRYNEQFF. DNA for the CDR3: TGTGCCAGCTCACCGGGACTGAGATACAATGAGCAGTTCTTC. The chain employs TRBV18 and TRBJ2-1; tentatively, D is TRBD2 (6 bases). The germline V gene has CDR1 KGHSH and CDR2 LQKENI. Trimming cost V 3 bases and J 4 bases, with 10 bases left between them. This CDR3 contains 14 residues.

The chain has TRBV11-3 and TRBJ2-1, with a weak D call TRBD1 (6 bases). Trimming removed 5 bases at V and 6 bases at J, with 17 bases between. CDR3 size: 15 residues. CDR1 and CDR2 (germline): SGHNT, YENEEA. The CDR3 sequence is CASSPGQWFFNEQFF. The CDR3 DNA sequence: TGTGCCAGCAGCCCAGGACAGTGGTTCTTCAATGAGCAGTTCTTC.

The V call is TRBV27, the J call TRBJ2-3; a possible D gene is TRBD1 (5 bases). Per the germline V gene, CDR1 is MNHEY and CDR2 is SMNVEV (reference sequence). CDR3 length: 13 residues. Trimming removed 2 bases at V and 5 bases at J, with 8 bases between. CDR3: CASSLATGDTQYF. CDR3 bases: TGTGCCAGCAGTTTAGCAACAGGAGATACGCAGTATTTT.

CDR3 nucleotide sequence: TGTGCCAGCAGCCGACCGGGGGGAAGAAACACCATATATTTT. It is translated as CASSRPGGRNTIYF. The rearrangement links TRBV14 to TRBJ1-3, with D tentatively TRBD1 (5 bases). V was cut by 4 bases and J by 5 bases, with 12 bases left in between. This CDR3 contains 14 residues. Germline V lookup: CDR1 SGHDN, CDR2 FVKESK.

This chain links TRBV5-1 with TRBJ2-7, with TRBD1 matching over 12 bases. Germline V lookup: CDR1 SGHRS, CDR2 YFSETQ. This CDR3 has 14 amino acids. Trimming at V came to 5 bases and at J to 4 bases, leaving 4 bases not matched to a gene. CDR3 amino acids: CASSRDRGPYEQYF. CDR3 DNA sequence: TGCGCCAGCAGTCGGGACAGGGGGCCTTACGAGCAGTACTTC.

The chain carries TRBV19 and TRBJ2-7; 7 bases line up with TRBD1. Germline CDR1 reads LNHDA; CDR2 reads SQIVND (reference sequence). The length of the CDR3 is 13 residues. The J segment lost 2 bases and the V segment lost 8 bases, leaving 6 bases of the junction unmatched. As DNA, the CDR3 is TGTGCCAGTGGGACAGATGGGACCTACGAGCAGTACTTC. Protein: CASGTDGTYEQYF. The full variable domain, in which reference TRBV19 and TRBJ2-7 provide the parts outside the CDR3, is DGGITQSPKYLFRKEGQNVTLSCEQNLNHDAMYWYRQDPGQGLRLIYYSQIVNDFQKGDIAEGYSVSREKKESFPLTVTSAQKNPTAFYLCASGTDGTYEQYFGPGTRLTVT.

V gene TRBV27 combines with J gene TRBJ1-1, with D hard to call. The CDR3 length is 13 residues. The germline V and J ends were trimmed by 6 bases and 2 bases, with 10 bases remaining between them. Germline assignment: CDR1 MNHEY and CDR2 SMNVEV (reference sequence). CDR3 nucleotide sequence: TGTGCCAGCAGGGCTCGGGGAAACACTGAAGCTTTCTTT. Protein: CASRARGNTEAFF.

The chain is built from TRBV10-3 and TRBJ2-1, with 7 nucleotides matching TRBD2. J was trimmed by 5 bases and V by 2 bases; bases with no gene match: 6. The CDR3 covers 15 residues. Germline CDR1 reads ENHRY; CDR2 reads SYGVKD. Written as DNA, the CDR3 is TGTGCCATCAGTGAGACCGGGACTATCGACAATGAGCAGTTCTTC. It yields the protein CAISETGTIDNEQFF.

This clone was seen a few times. CDR3 nucleotides: TGTGCCAGTAGTTTGGACGCCCCCGAGTTCGGAGGGCCCCAGCATTTT. Amino acids: CASSLDAPEFGGPQHF. The chain combines TRBV19 with TRBJ1-5; D ambiguous. V gave up 5 bases and J gave up 9 bases, with 23 bases separating them. This CDR3 comprises 16 residues. CDR1 is LNHDA and CDR2 is SQIVND in the germline V gene (reference sequence). Full variable domain (rest looked up from reference TRBV19 and TRBJ1-5): DGGITQSPKYLFRKEGQNVTLSCEQNLNHDAMYWYRQDPGQGLRLIYYSQIVNDFQKGDIAEGYSVSREKKESFPLTVTSAQKNPTAFYLCASSLDAPEFGGPQHFGDGTRLSIL.

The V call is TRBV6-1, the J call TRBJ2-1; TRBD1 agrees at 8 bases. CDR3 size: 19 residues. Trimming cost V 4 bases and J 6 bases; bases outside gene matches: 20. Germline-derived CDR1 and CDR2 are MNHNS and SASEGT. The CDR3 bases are TGTGCCAGCAGTGCCTATCCGCGGCCAGAGTACAGGGGGTCCAATGAGCAGTTCTTC. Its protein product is CASSAYPRPEYRGSNEQFF.

The CDR3: CASSLESTGDEYCEAFF. The CDR3, as DNA: TGTGCCAGCAGCTTGGAGTCGACAGGGGATGAGTACTGTGAAGCTTTCTTT. V is TRBV5-6 and J is TRBJ1-1; TRBD1 matches 8 bases. The J segment lost 7 bases and the V segment lost 0 bases, leaving 14 bases of the junction unmatched. Germline lookup yields CDR1 SGHDT and CDR2 YYEEEE. The CDR3 is 17 amino acids.

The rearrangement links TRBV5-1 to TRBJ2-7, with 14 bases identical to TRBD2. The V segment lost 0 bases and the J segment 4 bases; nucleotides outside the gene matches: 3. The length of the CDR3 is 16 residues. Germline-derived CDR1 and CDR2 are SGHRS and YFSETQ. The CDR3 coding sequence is TGCGCCAGCAGCTTGGGACTAGCGGGAGGGGAGTACGAGCAGTACTTC. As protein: CASSLGLAGGEYEQYF. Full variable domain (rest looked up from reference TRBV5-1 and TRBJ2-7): KAGVTQTPRYLIKTRGQQVTLSCSPISGHRSVSWYQQTPGQGLQFLFEYFSETQRNKGNFPGRFSGRQFSNSRSEMNVSTLELGDSALYLCASSLGLAGGEYEQYFGPGTRLTVT.

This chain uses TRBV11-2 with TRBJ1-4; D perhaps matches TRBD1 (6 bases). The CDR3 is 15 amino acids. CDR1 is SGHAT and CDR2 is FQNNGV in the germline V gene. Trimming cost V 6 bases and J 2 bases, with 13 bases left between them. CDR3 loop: CASRPFRGTNEKLFF. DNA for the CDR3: TGTGCCAGCAGACCTTTCAGGGGCACTAATGAAAAACTGTTTTTT.

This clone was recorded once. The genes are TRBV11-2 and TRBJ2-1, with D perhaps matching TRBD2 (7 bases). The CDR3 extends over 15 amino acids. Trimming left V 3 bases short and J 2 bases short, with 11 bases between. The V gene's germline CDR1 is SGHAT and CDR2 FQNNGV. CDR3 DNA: TGTGCCAGCAGCTTGGGAGGGGACACCTACAATGAGCAGTTCTTC. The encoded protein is CASSLGGDTYNEQFF.

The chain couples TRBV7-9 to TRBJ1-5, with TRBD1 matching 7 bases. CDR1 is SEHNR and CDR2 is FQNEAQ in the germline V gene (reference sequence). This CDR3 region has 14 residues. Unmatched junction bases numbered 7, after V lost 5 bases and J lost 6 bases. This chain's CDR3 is CASSLQGGVQPQHF. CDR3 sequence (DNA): TGTGCCAGCAGCCTCCAGGGGGGTGTTCAGCCCCAGCATTTT.